Listed below are T cell receptor beta chains from one sample, sequenced in a study of blood T cell repertoires in COVID-19. TCRdb's table, derived via immunoSEQ multiplex PCR, lists solely in-frame clones and lacks some. The table includes around 400,000 clones, 80% to 90% detected once. The sequenced material came from peripheral blood. These receptors were collected from a woman aged 60-70 years with COVID-19, enrolled during active disease. CDR3s include the opening cysteine and the closing phenylalanine or tryptophan. The order of the fields is D gene, J gene, V gene, CDR3 protein. A D gene is named only where the DNA matches it firmly.

TRBD1 TRBJ2-2 TRBV11-3 CASSPSTGGGELFF
NA TRBJ2-7 TRBV6-2/TRBV6-3 CASSYSLVARPYEQYF
NA TRBJ1-4 TRBV11-2 CASSLPQQSQLFF
NA TRBJ1-4 TRBV27 CASTRSATNEKLFF
NA TRBJ1-1 TRBV29-1 CSVEERPTGTEAFF
NA TRBJ1-2 TRBV2 CASSEVAGDTYGYTF
NA TRBJ1-5 TRBV2 CATAPGLSNQPQHF
TRBD2 TRBJ2-3 TRBV15 CATSRDQLAGGTQYF
TRBD1 TRBJ2-2 TRBV18 CASSPPPGQAWPGELFF
NA TRBJ1-2 TRBV3-1/TRBV3-2 CASSQDPLYGYTF
NA TRBJ1-6 TRBV7-9 CASSLLEADSPLHF
NA TRBJ1-2 TRBV19 CASRGQRHGYTF
NA TRBJ1-3 TRBV6-1 CASSESINWGNTIYF
NA TRBJ2-5 TRBV18 CASSPRTGRETQYF
NA TRBJ1-1 TRBV5-6 CASSFSPQGNTEAFF
NA TRBJ2-4 TRBV15 CATSRGTAVAKNIQYF
NA TRBJ2-7 TRBV5-6 CASSQPGGRREQYF
NA TRBJ1-1 TRBV5-6 CASSAGLMNTEAFF
TRBD1 TRBJ2-3 TRBV27 CASSGQGSTDTQYF
TRBD1 TRBJ1-6 TRBV7-3 CASSLDRVYNSPLHF
TRBD1 TRBJ2-7 TRBV18 CASSPRDRSSYEQYF
TRBD1 TRBJ2-7 TRBV9 CASSAGQGPYEQYF
TRBD1 TRBJ1-1 TRBV9 CASSVGGQPSGTEAFF
NA TRBJ1-2 TRBV6-5 CASRRTQDLLYGYTF
NA TRBJ2-1 TRBV7-3 CASSLGSSEQFF
NA TRBJ2-5 TRBV2 CASSKLRGNQETQYF
TRBD2 TRBJ2-4 TRBV3-1/TRBV3-2 CASRADTSAKNIQYF
NA TRBJ1-1 TRBV2 CASSPNNRYRGTEAFF